This TCR beta chain was recovered during a study of T-cell memory formation after mild COVID-19. TCRdb called the 5' RACE reads again in MiXCR, with one record for every CDR3 protein. The sample yields some 97,000 distinct CDR3 sequences, roughly 11% seen once. The CDR3 extends over 10 amino acids. CDR1 MNHEY and CDR2 SMNVEV come from the germline V gene (reference sequence). Deletions cut 8 bases from V and 6 bases from J, with 5 bases between. This TCR was recovered from a man between 18 and 29 years old who had mild COVID-19 (a few samples of this study predate the infection). Cell type and time point are not known. The chain couples TRBV27 to TRBJ2-1, with no clear D. The sample comprised PBMCs or a T cell subset sorted from them (not recorded which). The CDR3 reads CASGVNEQFF. The CDR3 nucleotides read TGTGCCAGCGGGGTCAATGAGCAGTTCTTC.